Listed below are T cell receptor beta chains from one sample, sequenced in a study of cytomegalovirus exposure and HLA in healthy donors. Libraries were prepared by immunoSEQ multiplex PCR; TCRdb keeps only in-frame clonotypes and omits some of them. Here the sample spans about 90,000 clones, 84% being singletons. Material: PBMCs. All receptors derive from a man aged 18 to 30 in good health and CMV-seronegative. CDR3s include the opening cysteine and the closing phenylalanine or tryptophan. Fields, in order: J gene, V gene, CDR3 length, CDR3 protein.

TRBJ1-2,TRBV30,12,CARGQGVYGYTF
TRBJ1-2,TRBV29-1,10,CSVDDRGYTF
TRBJ2-3,TRBV19,14,CASRLAPSTDTQYF
TRBJ1-1,TRBV7-9,16,CASSLRGLRGATEAFF
TRBJ1-2,TRBV27,18,CASSPLVPNAEGRYGYTF
TRBJ2-5,TRBV6-5,14,CASSTRQVQETQYF
TRBJ1-5,TRBV28,16,CASSSLSRDRYQPQHF
TRBJ2-2,TRBV6-5,15,CASSYSVLLTGELFF
TRBJ2-1,TRBV30,10,CAWGGREVFF
TRBJ1-1,TRBV18,15,CASSPEPGLVTEAFF
TRBJ2-1,TRBV6-1,14,CALGGVRFYNEQFF